Many counts were recorded for the clone carrying this T cell receptor (beta chain). These data come from a study of spatial heterogeneity in lung cancer. This CDR3 comprises 13 residues. Germline CDR1 and CDR2: SQVTM and ANQGSEA. TCRdb reanalysed the 5' RACE reads using MiXCR and keeps one entry per CDR3 protein. Of approximately 110,000 distinct CDR3 sequences in the sample, 10% to 12% are singletons; the top ten hold approximately 24%. The time point here: blood at routine non-recurrence follow-up after resection. Material for sequencing was whole RNA from tumor, nontumor lung or frozen PBMC, left unsorted.

The chain links TRBV29-1 to TRBJ2-1; D may be TRBD2 (6 bases). Specimen: PBMCs, collected at follow-up. The receptor was derived from a female donor with early-stage non-small cell lung cancer. The CDR3 reads CSDMDYLHNEQFF. In DNA form, the CDR3 reads TGCAGTGACATGGACTATCTTCACAATGAGCAGTTCTTC.